Following are 18 T cell receptor beta chains from one sample sequenced in a study of neurological immune-mediated disorders. TCRdb analysed the 5' RACE reads with MiXCR anew, one entry per CDR3 protein. Of more than 35,000 distinct CDR3 sequences detected, about a tenth appear once; the ten largest clones hold roughly 7%. What was sequenced was PBMCs. The receptors derive from a woman aged 25-40 years with HTLV-1-associated myelopathy (HAM/TSP).

This clonotype was observed at least ten times. The chain is built from TRBV20-1 and TRBJ2-3; 7 bases are a match to TRBD1. J gave up 4 bases and V 3 bases, and 13 bases lay outside the gene matches. The CDR3 sequence is 16 residues long. Germline CDR1 is DFQATT and CDR2 is SNEGSKA (reference sequence). The CDR3 DNA is TGCAGTGCTAGCACCTTGTGGGACAGCGTAGCAGATACGCAGTATTTT. Protein sequence: CSASTLWDSVADTQYF.

This clonotype was counted many times. V usage is TRBV6-5 and J usage is TRBJ2-7, with D possibly TRBD1 on 8 matching bases. Germline V gene data show CDR1 as MNHEY and CDR2 as SVGAGI. This CDR3 is 13 amino acids long. With 7 bases removed from V and 4 bases from J, the gap between germline ends came to 14 bases. CDR3 coding DNA: TGTGCCAGCACCTCACAGGGGGGGTACGAGCAGTACTTC. Its translation is CASTSQGGYEQYF.

This clonotype was counted at least ten times. The chain combines TRBV20-1 with TRBJ2-7; D is perhaps TRBD2 (6 bases). The CDR3 loop spans 15 amino acids. In germline, CDR1 is DFQATT, CDR2 SNEGSKA (reference sequence). Trimming removed 3 bases at V and 6 bases at J, with 21 bases between. DNA for the CDR3: TGCAGTGCTAGGTCCCCCGGGACTCTGGACGTCGAGCAGTACTTC. It translates to CSARSPGTLDVEQYF.

In this sample, this clonotype turned up many times. The V and J genes are TRBV5-1 and TRBJ2-6; 9 bases are a match to TRBD1. CDR1 and CDR2 from the germline V gene are SGHRS and YFSETQ. This CDR3 has 22 amino acids. Trimming cost V 1 base and J 3 bases; bases outside gene matches: 20. The CDR3 coding sequence is TGCGCCAGCAGCTTGACTATAGGACAGGGGAGTCCCTACTTATATGGGGCCAACGTCCTGACTTTC. This codes for CASSLTIGQGSPYLYGANVLTF.

The table lists this clonotype with many counts. The V and J genes are TRBV10-2 and TRBJ2-1; 12 nucleotides line up with TRBD2. This CDR3 contains 19 residues. The junction had 13 bases not matched to a gene; V was cut back by 0 bases and J by 7 bases. CDR1 and CDR2 from the germline V gene are WSHSY and SAAADI. The CDR3 DNA sequence: TGCGCCAGCAGTGAGTCGGTACTAGCGGGGGGAACGAATTGGAATGAGCAGTTCTTC. Its translation is CASSESVLAGGTNWNEQFF.

This clonotype was found many times. This chain joins TRBV20-1 and TRBJ2-5; 9 positions agree with TRBD2. J was trimmed by 4 bases and V by 3 bases; bases with no gene match: 9. The CDR3 spans 15 residues. Germline V lookup: CDR1 DFQATT, CDR2 SNEGSKA (reference sequence). CDR3 coding DNA: TGCAGTGCTAGCGAGGCGGGGGGGCGGGTAGAGACCCAGTACTTC. Amino acid sequence: CSASEAGGRVETQYF.

In this sample, this clonotype turned up a few times. This rearrangement joins TRBV29-1 to TRBJ1-3; unclear D gene. V dropped 5 bases and J dropped 0 bases, with 5 bases sitting between them. CDR1 and CDR2 from the germline V gene are SQVTM and ANQGSEA. The length of the CDR3 is 12 residues. CDR3 DNA sequence: TGCAGCGTTCACAGCTCTGGAAACACCATATATTTT. Amino acid sequence: CSVHSSGNTIYF.

There are many counts of this clonotype. CDR3 nucleotide sequence: TGCGCCAGCAGCTTGGTGGGCGGGGGGACCTACAATGAGCAGTTCTTC. This translates into CASSLVGGGTYNEQFF. The chain combines TRBV5-1 with TRBJ2-1, with 8 positions matching TRBD2. This CDR3 contains 16 residues. V was pared by 0 bases and J by 2 bases, with 4 bases of the junction left unmatched. The germline V gene has CDR1 SGHRS and CDR2 YFSETQ. Variable domain in full (rest from reference TRBV5-1 and TRBJ2-1): KAGVTQTPRYLIKTRGQQVTLSCSPISGHRSVSWYQQTPGQGLQFLFEYFSETQRNKGNFPGRFSGRQFSNSRSEMNVSTLELGDSALYLCASSLVGGGTYNEQFFGPGTRLTVL.

In this sample, this clonotype turned up many times. V gene TRBV5-1 combines with J gene TRBJ1-2; D remains unclear. This CDR3 contains 14 residues. Per germline, CDR1 SGHRS and CDR2 YFSETQ. Between the trimmed V and J ends, which lost 4 bases and 6 bases, there was a span of 16 bases. The CDR3 sequence is CASSDPRGRNGYTF. DNA for the CDR3: TGCGCCAGCAGCGATCCCCGGGGTAGGAATGGCTACACCTTC.

At least ten counts were recorded for this clonotype. V usage is TRBV12-3 or TRBV12-4 and J usage is TRBJ2-6; unclear D gene. V lost 7 bases, J lost 2 bases, and 12 bases lay in between. The CDR3 length is 15 residues. Here the CDR3 reads CASTRRAAGANVLTF. As DNA, the CDR3 is TGTGCCAGCACTCGAAGGGCGGCTGGGGCCAACGTCCTGACTTTC.

This clonotype was picked up many times. The J gene is TRBJ1-2, the V gene TRBV12-3 or TRBV12-4; D may be TRBD1 (6 bases). The CDR3 has 16 amino acids. V lost 6 bases, J lost 8 bases, and 25 bases lay in between. The CDR3 DNA reads as TGTGCCAGCAGACCTGGCGGGGGGGGGGGCCGCCAGGGCTACACCTTC. Protein product: CASRPGGGGGRQGYTF.

This clonotype was seen repeatedly, ten times or more. The CDR3 is CSAQRDSSYGYTF. DNA for the CDR3: TGCAGTGCTCAAAGGGACAGTTCCTATGGCTACACCTTC. This chain joins TRBV20-1 and TRBJ1-2; 7 positions match TRBD1. In germline, CDR1 is DFQATT, CDR2 SNEGSKA (reference sequence). The CDR3 contains 13 residues. V dropped 5 bases and J dropped 4; count of bases not matched to a gene: 7.

This clonotype came up many times. The V call is TRBV4-1, the J call TRBJ1-1; 8 nucleotides match TRBD1. This CDR3 region has 18 residues. Germline V gene lookup returns CDR1 MGHRA and CDR2 YSYEKL. V shed 1 base and J 0 bases; nucleotides not matched to a gene: 10. CDR3 protein: CASSQGGARQGLNTEAFF. CDR3 nucleotide sequence: TGCGCCAGCAGCCAAGGAGGGGCCAGACAGGGGTTGAACACTGAAGCTTTCTTT.

The chain recombines TRBV12-3 or TRBV12-4 with TRBJ1-4; tentative D call: TRBD1 (5 bases). The CDR3 is 14 amino acids. The germline V and J ends were trimmed by 3 bases and 6 bases, with 11 bases remaining between them. The CDR3 protein is CASSFGGDDEKLFF. As DNA, the CDR3 is TGTGCCAGCAGTTTCGGGGGTGATGATGAAAAACTGTTTTTT.

This clonotype occurred many times. The chain couples TRBV6-1 to TRBJ2-3, with D possibly called TRBD1 or TRBD2 (5 bases each). CDR1 MNHNS and CDR2 SASEGT come from the germline V gene. CDR3 length: 16 amino acids. V gave up 3 bases and J gave up 2 bases, with 15 bases separating them. CDR3 DNA sequence: TGTGCCAGCAGTGATTTTAACGGGGCCTCCACAGATACGCAGTATTTT. Translated, it gives CASSDFNGASTDTQYF.

This clonotype has at least ten counts. The conserved phenylalanine or tryptophan is not found at the CDR3 terminus, so this likely reflects a read error. This chain uses TRBV2 with TRBJ1-2; D uncertain. Germline V lookup: CDR1 SNHLY, CDR2 FYNNEI. The V end was cut by 7 bases, the J end by 6 bases, with 9 bases between. The CDR3 contains 11 residues. CDR3 sequence (DNA): TGTGCCAGCACCAGTAGGGATGGCTACACCATC. This codes for CASTSRDGYTI.

This clonotype was counted ten times or more. The rearrangement uses TRBV5-1 and TRBJ2-1; D ambiguous. The CDR3 is 16 residues long. Trimming shortened V by 0 bases and J by 0 bases, and 10 bases separated the two germline ends. CDR1 is SGHRS and CDR2 is YFSETQ in the germline V gene. CDR3 nucleotides: TGCGCCAGCAGCTTGGGGTCCAGAAGCTCCTACAATGAGCAGTTCTTC. This gives the protein CASSLGSRSSYNEQFF.

This clonotype was seen repeatedly, ten times or more. V is TRBV3-1 and J is TRBJ2-2; D is uncertain. Trimming cost V 7 bases and J 1 base, with 4 bases left between them. Germline values: CDR1 LGHDT, CDR2 YNNKEL (reference sequence). CDR3 length: 12 residues. The CDR3 DNA reads as TGTGCCAGCACCTGGAACACCGGGGAGCTGTTTTTT. As protein: CASTWNTGELFF.